A single sample gave rise to the 22 T cell receptor beta chains below, sequenced in a study of molecular identifiers for immune sequencing clone quantification. MiXCR, run by TCRdb on the PCR reads, gives a single entry per CDR3 protein. Altogether about 320,000 distinct CDR3 sequences are present, roughly a quarter being singletons, with the ten largest covering approximately 0.74%. Sequencing used naive CD8+ T cells from blood, with Jurkat cell RNA spiked in. As to subset: FACS-sorted CD8+CD4-CCR7+CD45RA+ naive T cells. These receptors originate from a human donor in good health. Some libraries in this study had Jurkat cell RNA spiked in.

This clonotype has ten or more counts. This chain connects TRBV9 to TRBJ1-1; 10 bases are a match to TRBD1. CDR1 and CDR2 (germline): SGDLS, YYNGEE. This CDR3 is built from 16 residues. With V trimmed by 3 bases and J by 6 bases, 11 bases remained unmatched. CDR3 amino acids: CASSETGGAVGAEAFF. CDR3 sequence (DNA): TGTGCCAGCAGCGAGACAGGGGGCGCGGTAGGAGCTGAAGCTTTCTTT.

This clonotype has at least ten counts. This rearrangement joins TRBV7-2 to TRBJ1-2, with D tentatively TRBD1 (5 bases). Trimming took 5 bases from V and 0 from J, leaving 10 bases between them. The CDR3 has 14 amino acids. Germline values: CDR1 SGHTA, CDR2 FQGNSA. The CDR3 DNA is TGTGCCAGCAGCAGCACGACAGCTAACTATGGCTACACCTTC. This gives the protein CASSSTTANYGYTF.

This clonotype was detected ten times or more. The chain carries TRBV30 and TRBJ2-7; the D gene is possibly TRBD2 (6 bases). V lost 0 bases and J lost 11, with 11 bases in between. CDR3 length: 11 amino acids. Germline CDR1 GTSNPN, CDR2 SVGIG (reference sequence). CDR3 bases: TGTGCCTGGAGTGTAGACGGGGAGGAGTACTTC. Translated: CAWSVDGEEYF.

This clonotype showed up just a few times. This chain joins TRBV18 and TRBJ2-7; 8 bases match TRBD2. Germline lookup yields CDR1 KGHSH and CDR2 LQKENI. This CDR3 contains 14 residues. V shed 2 bases, J shed 3 bases, and the junction held 3 bases outside the gene matches. CDR3 sequence reads: CASSPGTSFYEQYF. CDR3 nucleotide sequence: TGTGCCAGCTCACCAGGGACTAGTTTCTACGAGCAGTACTTC.

The rearrangement joins TRBV12-3 or TRBV12-4 to TRBJ1-6; 9 nucleotides agree with TRBD1. V dropped 5 bases and J dropped 8; count of bases not matched to a gene: 13. This CDR3 contains 17 residues. Here the CDR3 reads CASSPVSIQGADSPLHF. The CDR3 nucleotides read TGTGCCAGCAGTCCGGTGAGCATACAGGGGGCGGATTCACCCCTCCACTTT.

V usage is TRBV29-1 and J usage is TRBJ2-2; D is unclear. This CDR3 is built from 13 residues. From germline, CDR1 is SQVTM and CDR2 ANQGSEA. The V and J ends lost 4 bases and 4 bases respectively, with 10 bases between them. CDR3 nucleotides: TGCAGCGTTGGGTACAACCCCACCGGGGAGCTGTTTTTT. It specifies CSVGYNPTGELFF.

This clonotype has a handful of counts. The V and J genes are TRBV9 and TRBJ2-6; D not resolved. The CDR3 contains 11 residues. Trimming cost V 3 bases and J 13 bases, with 8 bases left between them. The germline V gene has CDR1 SGDLS and CDR2 YYNGEE. The CDR3 reads CASSATGVLTF. In DNA, the CDR3 is TGTGCCAGCAGCGCCACTGGGGTCCTGACTTTC. The full variable domain, its missing parts supplied by reference TRBV9 and TRBJ2-6, is DSGVTQTPKHLITATGQRVTLRCSPRSGDLSVYWYQQSLDQGLQFLIQYYNGEERAKGNILERFSAQQFPDLHSELNLSSLELGDSALYFCASSATGVLTFGAGSRLTVL.

This chain links TRBV20-1 with TRBJ1-1, with D perhaps TRBD1 (5 bases). Germline lookup yields CDR1 DFQATT and CDR2 SNEGSKA (reference sequence). The CDR3 has 17 residues. The ends were cut back, 2 bases at V and 0 bases at J, with 19 bases in the middle. In nucleotides, the CDR3 is TGCAGTGCTAGACACAAACCGGGGGGAATCATGAACACTGAAGCTTTCTTT. Residues: CSARHKPGGIMNTEAFF.

This clonotype was picked up many times. This rearrangement joins TRBV12-3 or TRBV12-4 to TRBJ1-1, with D unresolved. V dropped 7 bases and J dropped 5 bases, with 14 bases sitting between them. The CDR3 extends over 13 amino acids. The DNA for the CDR3 is TGTGCCAGCACCTGGACCGGCTGGACTGAAGCTTTCTTT. Translated: CASTWTGWTEAFF.

There are many counts of this clonotype. The genes are TRBV29-1 and TRBJ2-2; 7 bases are a match to TRBD1. V was clipped by 4 bases and J by 1 base; unmatched bases: 6. In germline, CDR1 is SQVTM, CDR2 ANQGSEA. This CDR3 spans 15 amino acids. The CDR3 sequence: CSVVLQGRNTGELFF. The CDR3 DNA follows: TGCAGCGTTGTTCTACAGGGGAGGAACACCGGGGAGCTGTTTTTT.

This clonotype was counted many times. The chain links TRBV4-2 to TRBJ2-1; TRBD2 might be the D (6 bases). This CDR3 spans 14 amino acids. Germline V gene lookup returns CDR1 LGHNA and CDR2 YNFKEQ. Trimming left V 5 bases short and J 6 bases short, with 14 bases between. CDR3 protein: CASSSSSAPNEQFF. CDR3 in DNA: TGTGCCAGCAGCTCCTCTAGCGCCCCCAATGAGCAGTTCTTC.

The chain couples TRBV13 to TRBJ1-1, with D hard to call. Germline loops: CDR1 PRHDT, CDR2 FYEKMQ (reference sequence). V lost 3 bases and J lost 2, with 10 bases in between. This CDR3 comprises 14 residues. The CDR3 loop reads CASSFSAGNTEAFF. The CDR3 DNA follows: TGTGCCAGCAGCTTCTCAGCGGGAAACACTGAAGCTTTCTTT.

A note on this clonotype: A much larger clone is a single base away; this may be a read error. This chain uses TRBV7-9 with TRBJ2-1; D might be TRBD2 (6 bases). Trimming stripped 1 base from V and 7 bases from J, with 11 bases between. The CDR3 is 14 amino acids. Germline V CDR1 and CDR2: SEHNR, FQNEAQ (reference sequence). CDR3 bases: TGTGCCAGCAGCTTAGTAGACCGGGGGAATGAGCAGTTCTTC. It translates to CASSLVDRGNEQFF.

In its sample, this clonotype was seen a few times. This sequence joins TRBV3-1 and TRBJ2-7; D possibly uses TRBD1 or TRBD2 (6 bases each). Germline-derived CDR1 and CDR2 are LGHDT and YNNKEL (reference sequence). V lost 4 bases and J lost 2, with 12 bases in between. The CDR3 runs to 14 residues. The CDR3 reads CASSRGTPPYEQYF. As DNA, the CDR3 is TGTGCCAGCAGCCGCGGGACACCGCCCTACGAGCAGTACTTC.

In regard to this clonotype: Since no conserved phenylalanine or tryptophan closes the CDR3, a read error is the likely cause. The chain joins TRBV7-9 to TRBJ2-7; 8 bases fit TRBD2. The ends lost 0 bases at V and 2 bases at J; junction bases unmatched: 0. The germline gives CDR1 SEHNR, CDR2 FQNEAQ (reference sequence). CDR3 length equals 14 residues. CDR3 sequence: CASSLAGGAYEQYS. DNA of the CDR3: TGTGCCAGCAGCTTAGCCGGGGGGGCCTACGAGCAGTACTCC.

The J gene is TRBJ2-3, the V gene TRBV9; a weak D match, TRBD2 (6 bases). Germline CDR1 SGDLS, CDR2 YYNGEE. The CDR3 has 13 residues. Trimming took off 7 bases at V and 6 bases at J, with 15 bases between the two ends. CDR3 bases: TGTGCCAGCCAGGGAGGACACGCGGATACGCAGTATTTT. Amino acids: CASQGGHADTQYF. Full variable domain (outside the CDR3, taken from reference TRBV9 and TRBJ2-3): DSGVTQTPKHLITATGQRVTLRCSPRSGDLSVYWYQQSLDQGLQFLIQYYNGEERAKGNILERFSAQQFPDLHSELNLSSLELGDSALYFCASQGGHADTQYFGPGTRLTVL.

This chain links TRBV24-1 with TRBJ1-5, with D possibly being TRBD1 (5 bases). Trimming pared 4 bases from V and 7 bases from J, leaving 16 bases between. This CDR3 has 15 residues. Germline V CDR1 and CDR2: KGHDR, SFDVKD. The CDR3 loop reads CATSDSREGRQPQHF. The CDR3 region has the DNA TGTGCCACCAGTGACTCCAGGGAGGGGAGACAGCCCCAGCATTTT.

This chain joins TRBV25-1 and TRBJ2-7, with TRBD2 as a possible D gene (5 bases). CDR1 is MGHDK and CDR2 is SYGVNS in the germline V gene. V was trimmed by 0 bases and J by 2 bases, leaving 14 bases between them. The CDR3 contains 16 residues. In DNA form, the CDR3 reads TGTGCCAGCAGTGAATACGGGGTAGGAAATCCCTACGAGCAGTACTTC. Translating it yields CASSEYGVGNPYEQYF.

The chain recombines TRBV27 with TRBJ2-1; D is ambiguous. CDR3 length equals 13 residues. V was shortened by 3 bases and J by 15 bases, with 18 bases between the two germline ends. In germline, CDR1 is MNHEY, CDR2 SMNVEV (reference sequence). CDR3 residues: CASSLALSDVWFF. For the CDR3, the DNA is TGTGCCAGCAGTTTGGCGTTAAGCGATGTTTGGTTCTTC.

This clonotype has only one observation. The CDR3, as DNA: TGCGCCAGCAGCGACCTGATAGGGGGGCCCTACGAGCAGTACTTC. It specifies CASSDLIGGPYEQYF. The V and J genes are TRBV5-1 and TRBJ2-7; D is perhaps TRBD1 or TRBD2 (6 bases each). V lost 4 bases, J lost 2 bases, and 16 bases lay in between. This CDR3 contains 15 residues. The germline V gene encodes CDR1 SGHRS and CDR2 YFSETQ.

This clonotype was detected only a few times. This sequence may be a read error, since a much larger clone differs from it by one base. V gene TRBV7-2 combines with J gene TRBJ2-7; D might be TRBD1 (5 bases). The CDR3 loop spans 14 amino acids. The V gene's germline CDR1 is SGHTA and CDR2 FQGNSA. V dropped 8 bases and J dropped 2 bases, with 16 bases sitting between them. The CDR3 is CASRHVGRAYEQYF. The CDR3 region has the DNA TGTGCCAGCCGCCACGTGGGCAGGGCCTACGAGCAGTACTTC. The full variable domain, in which reference TRBV7-2 and TRBJ2-7 provide the parts outside the CDR3, is GAGVSQSPSNKVTEKGKDVELRCDPISGHTALYWYRQSLGQGLEFLIYFQGNSAPDKSGLPSDRFSAERTGGSVSTLTIQRTQQEDSAVYLCASRHVGRAYEQYFGPGTRLTVT.

V usage is TRBV4-3 and J usage is TRBJ2-3; D remains ambiguous. Trimming removed 0 bases from V and 0 bases from J, with 7 bases in between. From germline, CDR1 is LGHNA and CDR2 YSLEER. The CDR3 contains 15 residues. CDR3 DNA: TGCGCCAGCAGCCAAGATTTAATGAGCACAGATACGCAGTATTTT. Its translation is CASSQDLMSTDTQYF.